Each of the 25 T cell receptor beta chains below was sequenced from the same sample in a study of blood T cells in healthy people across ages. Then a second PCR, running roughly 6 to 12 cycles, was carried out with a sample-barcoded 5' primer and a J-beta primer mix. TCRdb used MiXCR to reprocess the 5' RACE reads, holding one entry per CDR3 protein. The sample includes about 970,000 distinct CDR3 sequences, roughly 51% of them seen just once. Sequences were obtained from blood. The receptors were gathered from an older woman in good health.

This clonotype was recorded a few times. The chain recombines TRBV2 with TRBJ2-5, with D maybe TRBD2 (5 bases). From germline, CDR1 is SNHLY and CDR2 FYNNEI. This CDR3 spans 15 amino acids. V was cut by 5 bases and J by 1 base, with 14 bases left in between. The CDR3 reads CASSTRRTLQETQYF. The CDR3 region has the DNA TGTGCCAGCAGTACACGTCGGACTCTCCAAGAGACCCAGTACTTC. Combining the CDR3 with reference TRBV2 and TRBJ2-5 gives the whole variable domain EPEVTQTPSHQVTQMGQEVILRCVPISNHLYFYWYRQILGQKVEFLVSFYNNEISEKSEIFDDQFSVERPDGSNFTLKIRSTKLEDSAMYFCASSTRRTLQETQYFGPGTRLLVL.

The chain recombines TRBV10-3 with TRBJ2-5; 14 positions match TRBD2. The closer fit of TRBJ2-7 to the DNA end suggests the J call may be wrong. Germline CDR1 is ENHRY and CDR2 is SYGVKD. This CDR3 comprises 16 residues. CDR3 DNA: TGTGCCATCAGTGCGACTAGCGGGAGGGCCCGCTGCGAGCAGTACTTC. Its protein product is CAISATSGRARCEQYF.

V is TRBV6-4 and J is TRBJ2-2; D perhaps matches TRBD2 (6 bases). This CDR3 contains 13 residues. CDR1 MRHNA and CDR2 SNTAGT come from the germline V gene. Trimming removed 3 bases from V and 6 bases from J, with 8 bases in between. The CDR3 bases are TGTGCCAGCAGTGAAGGAGGGTCCGGGGAGCTGTTTTTT. This encodes CASSEGGSGELFF.

Regarding this clonotype: A much larger clone is a single base away; this may be a read error. V is TRBV7-3 and J is TRBJ2-1; TRBD2 might be the D (7 bases). CDR1 is SGHTA, CDR2 FQGTGA, per germline. Trimming cost V 4 bases and J 8 bases, with 24 bases left between them. The CDR3 has 17 residues. The DNA for the CDR3 is TGTGCCAGCAGCTCACCGGGGGCGGGAGCTTTACTCGATGAGCAGTTCTTC. Protein: CASSSPGAGALLDEQFF.

This clonotype was seen more than once but under ten times. The chain employs TRBV11-2 and TRBJ2-3, with 14 bases lining up with TRBD2. The CDR3 runs to 16 residues. J was trimmed by 6 bases and V by 4 bases; bases with no gene match: 6. Germline V gene sequence: CDR1 SGHAT, CDR2 FQNNGV. The DNA for the CDR3 is TGTGCCAGCAGCTCCCGGACTAGCGGGAGGAGGGATACGCAGTATTTT. This translates into CASSSRTSGRRDTQYF.

The chain couples TRBV20-1 to TRBJ2-3, with unresolved D. In germline, CDR1 is DFQATT, CDR2 SNEGSKA (reference sequence). V was cut by 6 bases and J by 4 bases, with 11 bases left in between. The CDR3 has 12 residues. This chain's CDR3 is CSAKTAADTQYF. CDR3 nucleotides: TGCAGTGCCAAAACCGCCGCAGATACGCAGTATTTT.

CDR3 nucleotides: TGTGCCAGCAGCTTAAAGGCCCTTTTGGGCGGGAGGGCCGCAGATACGCAGTATTTT. It yields the protein CASSLKALLGGRAADTQYF. The V call is TRBV7-2, the J call TRBJ2-3; TRBD2 matches at 9 bases. J was trimmed by 4 bases and V by 2 bases; bases with no gene match: 16. CDR1 SGHTA and CDR2 FQGNSA come from the germline V gene. This CDR3 has 19 amino acids. The full variable domain, completed using reference TRBV7-2 and TRBJ2-3, is GAGVSQSPSNKVTEKGKDVELRCDPISGHTALYWYRQSLGQGLEFLIYFQGNSAPDKSGLPSDRFSAERTGGSVSTLTIQRTQQEDSAVYLCASSLKALLGGRAADTQYFGPGTRLTVL.

This chain joins TRBV20-1 and TRBJ2-3; unclear D gene. In germline, CDR1 is DFQATT, CDR2 SNEGSKA (reference sequence). V lost 0 bases and J 0 bases, leaving 7 bases between the germline ends. This CDR3 region has 14 residues. CDR3 residues: CSAREGPSTDTQYF. The CDR3 DNA is TGCAGTGCTAGAGAAGGACCTAGCACAGATACGCAGTATTTT.

This clonotype has ten or more counts. The chain links TRBV7-2 to TRBJ2-1, with D possibly being TRBD2 (5 bases). The CDR3 has 14 amino acids. CDR1 is SGHTA and CDR2 is FQGNSA in the germline V gene. Trimming took 5 bases from V and 4 from J, leaving 12 bases between them. The CDR3 sequence is CASSRSGAYNEQFF. CDR3 in DNA: TGTGCCAGCAGCCGAAGCGGAGCGTACAATGAGCAGTTCTTC.

This clonotype was counted a few times. V is TRBV5-6 and J is TRBJ1-6, with D unresolved. V gave up 2 bases and J gave up 7 bases, with 4 bases separating them. Germline V gene sequence: CDR1 SGHDT, CDR2 YYEEEE. The CDR3 runs to 12 residues. The CDR3 here is CASSLFNSPLHF. The CDR3 DNA reads as TGTGCCAGCAGCTTATTCAATTCACCCCTCCACTTT.

The chain combines TRBV20-1 with TRBJ2-1; 7 bases are shared with TRBD1. The better agreement between TRBJ2-7 and the DNA end casts doubt on the J call. Looked up from germline, CDR1 is DFQATT and CDR2 is SNEGSKA (reference sequence). CDR3 length: 12 amino acids. CDR3 protein: CSVPGGIREQYF. The CDR3 DNA reads as TGCAGTGTCCCAGGGGGTATCCGCGAGCAGTACTTC.

This clonotype was detected a few times. The chain combines TRBV29-1 with TRBJ2-3; 9 nucleotides line up with TRBD1. The germline gives CDR1 SQVTM, CDR2 ANQGSEA. The CDR3 spans 11 residues. Losses at the gene ends were 7 bases for V and 7 bases for J; bases not matched to a gene: 3. CDR3 nucleotide sequence: TGCAGCGGACAGGGGGGCAATACGCAGTATTTT. Translated: CSGQGGNTQYF.

This clonotype was observed a few times. The rearrangement links TRBV6-5 to TRBJ2-7; D may be TRBD1 (7 bases). Per germline, CDR1 MNHEY and CDR2 SVGAGI. The V end lost 5 bases, the J end lost 2 bases, and 19 bases lay between the germline ends. The CDR3 contains 16 residues. The chain's CDR3 is CASSPSRGEYPYEQYF. CDR3 DNA: TGTGCCAGCAGTCCTTCCAGGGGGGAATACCCCTACGAGCAGTACTTC.

The genes are TRBV29-1 and TRBJ2-7; no reliable D call. CDR3 length equals 13 residues. V gave up 7 bases and J gave up 2 bases, with 15 bases separating them. Per germline, CDR1 SQVTM and CDR2 ANQGSEA. CDR3 bases: TGCAGCGCCGACACCGGCGGTACCTACGAGCAGTACTTC. Translation: CSADTGGTYEQYF.

This rearrangement joins TRBV4-1 to TRBJ2-7, with 8 bases aligning to TRBD2. CDR3 length: 14 residues. Losses at the gene ends were 4 bases for V and 2 bases for J; bases not matched to a gene: 4. Germline values: CDR1 MGHRA, CDR2 YSYEKL. The CDR3 sequence: CASSPPGLAYEQYF. CDR3 in DNA: TGCGCCAGCAGCCCCCCGGGACTAGCCTACGAGCAGTACTTC.

The V and J genes are TRBV7-3 and TRBJ2-3; 10 nucleotides line up with TRBD1. The length of the CDR3 is 16 residues. Trimming cost V 2 bases and J 2 bases; bases outside gene matches: 4. CDR1 is SGHTA and CDR2 is FQGTGA in the germline V gene. CDR3 sequence reads: CASSLGQGVNTDTQYF. The CDR3 DNA reads TGTGCCAGCAGCTTAGGACAGGGGGTAAACACAGATACGCAGTATTTT.

This sequence joins TRBV7-2 and TRBJ2-5; D remains ambiguous. Looked up from germline, CDR1 is SGHTA and CDR2 is FQGNSA. CDR3 length: 11 residues. V was pared by 4 bases and J by 9 bases, with 9 bases between. CDR3: CASSSTSAQYF. The CDR3 nucleotides read TGTGCCAGCAGCTCGACGTCCGCCCAGTACTTC.

The DNA for the CDR3 is TGTGCCAGCAGCGTAGCCCTGAGAGGGACAGGCCAAGAGACCCAGTACTTC. Amino acid sequence: CASSVALRGTGQETQYF. This rearrangement joins TRBV9 to TRBJ2-5; 8 bases agree with TRBD1. CDR3 length: 17 residues. Germline-derived CDR1 and CDR2 are SGDLS and YYNGEE. V was clipped by 0 bases and J by 1 base; unmatched bases: 8.

The chain has TRBV4-1 and TRBJ2-1; 11 nucleotides agree with TRBD2. This CDR3 has 14 amino acids. V shed 2 bases, J shed 8 bases, and the junction held 2 bases outside the gene matches. Germline loops: CDR1 MGHRA, CDR2 YSYEKL. The CDR3 loop reads CASSQLAGGDEQFF. DNA of the CDR3: TGCGCCAGCAGCCAACTAGCGGGAGGTGATGAGCAGTTCTTC.

This clonotype was detected only a few times. The chain has TRBV10-1 and TRBJ2-3; 12 bases agree with TRBD2. The CDR3 covers 16 residues. Germline trimming cut 2 bases from V and 5 bases from J; bases unmatched to any gene: 5. CDR1 is WNHNN, CDR2 SYGVQD, per germline (reference sequence). The CDR3 DNA follows: TGCGCCAGCAGTGAGAGACTAGCGGGAGAAGAAGATACGCAGTATTTT. Protein: CASSERLAGEEDTQYF.

This clonotype was seen a few times. V and J are TRBV20-1 and TRBJ2-3, with 13 bases matching TRBD2. The CDR3 consists of 18 residues. Germline V gene lookup returns CDR1 DFQATT and CDR2 SNEGSKA (reference sequence). With 0 bases clipped from V and 6 bases from J, the junction kept 12 bases outside the gene matches. This CDR3 reads CSARDQKTSGRRTDTQYF. The CDR3 coding sequence is TGCAGTGCTAGAGACCAGAAGACTAGCGGGAGGAGGACCGATACGCAGTATTTT.

Only a few counts were recorded for this clonotype. This chain links TRBV20-1 with TRBJ1-6; 7 bases agree with TRBD1. This CDR3 contains 14 residues. V gave up 3 bases and J gave up 6 bases; unmatched junction bases: 5. Germline assignment: CDR1 DFQATT and CDR2 SNEGSKA (reference sequence). CDR3 in amino acids: CSAREGAVNSPLHF. The CDR3 DNA sequence: TGCAGTGCTAGGGAGGGGGCGGTTAATTCACCCCTCCACTTT.

This rearrangement joins TRBV20-1 to TRBJ2-1; tentatively, D is TRBD2 (5 bases). The CDR3 loop spans 16 amino acids. Germline CDR1 DFQATT, CDR2 SNEGSKA (reference sequence). V gave up 6 bases and J gave up 5 bases, with 23 bases separating them. The chain's CDR3 is CSAQIDRWLGDNEQFF. The CDR3 coding sequence is TGCAGTGCGCAGATAGATAGATGGCTCGGGGACAATGAGCAGTTCTTC.

This clonotype was seen only a few times. J is TRBJ2-1 and V is TRBV20-1, with TRBD2 matching 11 bases. Per the germline V gene, CDR1 is DFQATT and CDR2 is SNEGSKA (reference sequence). This CDR3 is 15 amino acids long. The V segment lost 1 base and the J segment 9 bases; nucleotides outside the gene matches: 8. DNA of the CDR3: TGCAGTGCTAGAGTTACTAGCGGGAGTAGGGTTGAGCAGTTCTTC. Its protein is CSARVTSGSRVEQFF.

The genes are TRBV9 and TRBJ2-5; no clear D. CDR1 SGDLS and CDR2 YYNGEE come from the germline V gene. The V and J ends lost 0 bases and 4 bases respectively, with 13 bases between them. This CDR3 contains 15 residues. The CDR3, as DNA: TGTGCCAGCAGCGTAGGTGCCCAGGTCTCAGAGACCCAGTACTTC. Translated, it gives CASSVGAQVSETQYF.